The 16 T cell receptor beta chains listed next were all sequenced from one sample in a study of T cells in women clearing cervical HPV infection. Sequenced by immunoSEQ multiplex PCR; TCRdb stores in-frame clones only, minus some. The specimen's table records approximately 32,000 clones. Material for sequencing was blood buffy coat. Receptor source: a woman aged 18 to 75 with a cervical HPV16 infection that either progressed to CIN3+ or cleared (not recorded which).

As to this clone: The CDR3 end falls 3 residues outside the read, so it is completed with the germline J gene. The gene calls are TRBV20-1 and TRBJ2-1; 14 nucleotides align to TRBD2. The CDR3 has 18 residues. Germline V CDR1 and CDR2: DFQATT, SNEGSKA (reference sequence). With V trimmed by 1 base and J by 8 bases, 13 bases remained unmatched. The sequenced CDR3 bases are TGCAGTGCTAGAGTCTTGGGGGCCGGGACTAGCGGGGGCGATGAG. Translating it yields CSARVLGAGTSGGDE. The full-length CDR3 reads as CSARVLGAGTSGGDEQFF.

About this clone: The read halts 3 residues ahead of the CDR3 end, with the missing end drawn from the germline J gene. The chain joins TRBV20-1 to TRBJ2-5, with a tentative D call TRBD1 (6 bases). Trimming stripped 2 bases from V and 1 base from J, with 17 bases between. Per the germline V gene, CDR1 is DFQATT and CDR2 is SNEGSKA (reference sequence). CDR3 size: 16 residues. CDR3 DNA, as far as it was read: TGCAGTGCTAGAAAATGGACAGATCCTGGCCAAGAGACC. It is translated as CSARKWTDPGQET. The complete CDR3 protein is CSARKWTDPGQETQYF.

Comments on this clone: Read coverage stops 3 residues before the CDR3 terminus; the germline J gene supplies the remainder. The V gene is TRBV10-2, the J gene TRBJ1-1; D is perhaps TRBD1 (6 bases). V dropped 7 bases and J dropped 5 bases, with 17 bases sitting between them. This CDR3 has 14 residues. Germline V gene lookup returns CDR1 WSHSY and CDR2 SAAADI. The CDR3 sequence: CASIATDRATEAFF. The covered CDR3 bases are TGCGCCAGCATCGCTACGGACAGAGCGACTGAA.

Considering frequency, this clone is medium-sized. The CDR3 end is not reached by the read, which stops 3 residues before it; the germline J gene fills it in. The J gene is TRBJ2-7, the V gene TRBV11-2; 12 bases align to TRBD2. Germline-derived CDR1 and CDR2 are SGHAT and FQNNGV. There are 14 residues in the CDR3. J was trimmed by 5 bases and V by 5 bases; bases with no gene match: 4. The part of the CDR3 DNA that was read is TGTGCCAGCAGCCAGACTAGCGGGGGTGACGAG. Its protein is CASSQTSGGDE. The whole CDR3 protein reads CASSQTSGGDEQYF.

This chain's CDR3 is CASSLGQGGYEQYF. CDR3 DNA (partial): TGTGCCAGCAGCCTCGGACAGGGAGGCTACGAG. The chain uses TRBV9 and TRBJ2-7, with 8 positions matching TRBD1. The CDR3 is cut off 3 residues early in the read; its end comes from the germline J gene. V shed 4 bases, J shed 3 bases, and the junction held 6 bases outside the gene matches. Germline lookup yields CDR1 SGDLS and CDR2 YYNGEE. The CDR3 contains 14 residues.

With regard to this clone: The read halts 3 residues ahead of the CDR3 end, with the missing end drawn from the germline J gene. This chain links TRBV5-4 with TRBJ1-1; TRBD1 is a possible D gene (6 bases). The CDR3 covers 14 residues. Looked up from germline, CDR1 is SGHNT and CDR2 is YYREEE (reference sequence). With 4 bases removed from V and 2 bases from J, the gap between germline ends came to 12 bases. CDR3 DNA, as far as it was read: TGTGCCAGCAGCCGGGACACCCTAAACACTGAA. Translation gives CASSRDTLNTE. The full CDR3 protein reads CASSRDTLNTEAFF.

In the case of this clone: The CDR3 is cut off 3 residues early in the read; its end comes from the germline J gene. The chain combines TRBV5-1 with TRBJ2-5; the match to TRBD1 covers 9 bases. Germline-derived CDR1 and CDR2 are SGHRS and YFSETQ. V shed 4 bases and J 6 bases; nucleotides not matched to a gene: 4. CDR3 length: 13 amino acids. Partial CDR3 DNA: TGCGCCAGCAGCACAGGGACAGGGAAGACC. Its protein product is CASSTGTGKT. Given in full, the CDR3 is CASSTGTGKTQYF. The full variable domain, its missing parts supplied by reference TRBV5-1 and TRBJ2-5, is KAGVTQTPRYLIKTRGQQVTLSCSPISGHRSVSWYQQTPGQGLQFLFEYFSETQRNKGNFPGRFSGRQFSNSRSEMNVSTLELGDSALYLCASSTGTGKTQYFGPGTRLLVL.

A note on this clone: The read ends 3 residues shy of where the CDR3 ends; the end is completed using the germline J gene. J is TRBJ2-7 and V is TRBV20-1, with D tentatively TRBD1 (6 bases). Germline loops: CDR1 DFQATT, CDR2 SNEGSKA (reference sequence). V lost 0 bases and J 3 bases, leaving 12 bases between the germline ends. The CDR3 loop spans 14 amino acids. CDR3 DNA (partial): TGCAGTGCTAGAGATGGGCAGGGGTTCTACGAG. Translation: CSARDGQGFYE. The whole CDR3 protein is CSARDGQGFYEQYF.

Regarding this clone: The observed sequence ends 3 residues before the CDR3 terminus, with the missing tail filled in from the germline J gene. V gene TRBV11-2 combines with J gene TRBJ2-7; no definite D call. This CDR3 has 13 amino acids. Germline V CDR1 and CDR2: SGHAT, FQNNGV. Trimming left V 5 bases short and J 1 base short, with 9 bases between. The DNA read from the CDR3 is TGTGCCAGCAGCCCAGGTGCTTCCTACGAG. Protein product: CASSPGASYE. The CDR3 as a whole reads CASSPGASYEQYF.

On this clone itself: The read ends 3 residues before the CDR3 terminus; that terminus is restored from the germline J gene. J is TRBJ2-2 and V is TRBV23-1; 9 nucleotides line up with TRBD1. TRBV23-1 is labeled an ORF, and its function is uncertain. There are 17 residues in the CDR3. Losses at the gene ends were 2 bases for V and 8 bases for J; bases not matched to a gene: 12. CDR3 in amino acids: CASSQNNLDRGKGELFF. The CDR3 bases that were read are TGCGCCAGCAGTCAAAATAACTTGGACAGGGGAAAGGGGGAG.

As to this clone: The read halts 3 residues ahead of the CDR3 end, with the missing end drawn from the germline J gene. The chain employs TRBV5-1 and TRBJ1-6; no firm D call. Trimming cost V 0 bases and J 7 bases, with 8 bases left between them. Germline CDR1 is SGHRS and CDR2 is YFSETQ. The CDR3 loop spans 14 amino acids. This CDR3 reads CASSLDRGNSPLHF. The covered CDR3 bases are TGCGCCAGCAGCTTGGACAGAGGCAATTCACCC.

To note about this clone: The missing CDR3 end, 3 residues past where the read stops, is filled in from the germline J gene. The gene calls are TRBV19 and TRBJ2-2; D is unclear. The CDR3 runs to 17 residues. Germline V gene lookup returns CDR1 LNHDA and CDR2 SQIVND (reference sequence). V was cut by 0 bases and J by 4 bases, with 15 bases left in between. The sequenced part of the CDR3 DNA is TGTGCCAGTAGTATAGATCAATTCGCGGCGGTCACCGGGGAG. It encodes CASSIDQFAAVTGE. The complete CDR3 sequence is CASSIDQFAAVTGELFF. Drawing the rest from reference TRBV19 and TRBJ2-2, the complete variable domain is DGGITQSPKYLFRKEGQNVTLSCEQNLNHDAMYWYRQDPGQGLRLIYYSQIVNDFQKGDIAEGYSVSREKKESFPLTVTSAQKNPTAFYLCASSIDQFAAVTGELFFGEGSRLTVL.

To note about this clone: The read terminates 3 residues before the CDR3 end, so the remaining end is supplied by the germline J gene. The chain has TRBV7-9 and TRBJ1-5, with D maybe TRBD1 (6 bases). The germline CDR1 and CDR2 sequences are SEHNR and FQNEAQ (reference sequence). V was trimmed by 5 bases and J by 1 base, leaving 9 bases between them. The CDR3 runs to 14 residues. The CDR3 loop reads CASSVQGSNQPQHF. The covered CDR3 bases are TGTGCCAGCAGCGTACAGGGAAGCAATCAGCCC.

To note about this clone: The read is 3 residues too short to cover the CDR3 end, so that end is filled in from the germline J gene. V and J are TRBV7-9 and TRBJ1-2; D may be TRBD1 (5 bases). The CDR3 runs to 15 residues. CDR1 SEHNR and CDR2 FQNEAQ come from the germline V gene (reference sequence). CDR3 DNA (partial): TGTGCCAGCAGCTTAGAGCGGGGCCAATCCTACGGG. This encodes CASSLERGQSYG. From start to end, the CDR3 is CASSLERGQSYGYTF. Drawing the rest from reference TRBV7-9 and TRBJ1-2, the complete variable domain is DTGVSQNPRHKITKRGQNVTFRCDPISEHNRLYWYRQTLGQGPEFLTYFQNEAQLEKSRLLSDRFSAERPKGSFSTLEIQRTEQGDSAMYLCASSLERGQSYGYTFGSGTRLTVV.

Comment on this clone: The CDR3 is cut off 3 residues early in the read; its end comes from the germline J gene. The rearrangement joins TRBV7-2 to TRBJ1-2, with D unresolved. This CDR3 region has 13 residues. Germline V gene lookup returns CDR1 SGHTA and CDR2 FQGNSA. CDR3 in amino acids: CASSFTSSYDYTF. The covered CDR3 bases are TGTGCCAGCAGCTTCACTAGCTCCTACGAC.

Details on this clone: The read terminates 3 residues ahead of where the CDR3 ends, so the germline J gene completes it. V usage is TRBV5-1 and J usage is TRBJ2-2; possible D gene TRBD1, 5 bases. Germline loops: CDR1 SGHRS, CDR2 YFSETQ. Trimming cost V 0 bases and J 3 bases, with 15 bases left between them. This CDR3 is built from 17 residues. CDR3 region: CASSLGFLGPDTGELFF. The sequenced part of the CDR3 DNA is TGCGCCAGCAGCTTGGGGTTTTTGGGGCCGGACACCGGGGAG. Full variable domain (missing parts from reference TRBV5-1 and TRBJ2-2): KAGVTQTPRYLIKTRGQQVTLSCSPISGHRSVSWYQQTPGQGLQFLFEYFSETQRNKGNFPGRFSGRQFSNSRSEMNVSTLELGDSALYLCASSLGFLGPDTGELFFGEGSRLTVL.